The clone carrying this TCR beta chain was detected ten times or more. The antigen remains unidentified. RNA transcripts were the template for amplifying TCR beta CDR3 regions. When the TCR CDR3 underwent first-round RT-PCR, the HTBI primer set was used. TCRdb re-analysed the multiplex PCR reads in MiXCR, keeping a single row per CDR3 protein. The sample has a few hundred thousand distinct CDR3 sequences, approximately 25% seen once. This entry is derived from a study of T cells in Graves' hyperthyroidism and ophthalmopathy. Study findings and constraints: Most thyroid clonotypes that were expanded above 0.001 also turned up in blood. Ophthalmopathy was model-predicted a median around seven months pre-onset.

No progression to ophthalmopathy during 18 months of follow-up defined stable disease. This CDR3 spans 15 amino acids. The germline CDR1 and CDR2 sequences are SGHVS and FNYEAQ. The ends lost 4 bases at V and 5 bases at J; junction bases unmatched: 10. The sequenced material came from blood. The rearrangement uses TRBV7-6 and TRBJ2-7; 8 bases line up with TRBD2. The sequence came from a middle-aged man with Graves' hyperthyroidism. This CDR3 reads CASSSEQREINEQYF. The CDR3 DNA is TGTGCCAGCAGCTCGGAACAGCGGGAGATTAACGAGCAGTACTTC.